This entry describes one T cell receptor (beta chain). The source of the sample is a study of early T cells in non-severe SARS-CoV-2 infection. Overall study context: Unsorted whole-blood RNA was sequenced in bulk, leaving chains unpaired.

Attached unique molecular identifiers marked individual cDNA molecules. Each CDR3 protein is one row after TCRdb ran MiXCR on the 5' RACE reads. This table holds approximately 63,000 distinct CDR3 sequences, 5% to 6.5% found once. Sequencing used whole blood, obtained at baseline. This clonotype originated in an adult who was a healthcare worker with PCR-confirmed SARS-CoV-2 infection or an uninfected control (not recorded which).

The CDR3 nucleotides read TGCGCCAGCAGCTTGGCCCAGAGACAAGAGACCCAGTACTTC. Encoded protein: CASSLAQRQETQYF. This sequence joins TRBV5-1 and TRBJ2-5; the D is unclear. Germline V gene lookup returns CDR1 SGHRS and CDR2 YFSETQ. The CDR3 runs 14 residues. The V end lost 0 bases, the J end lost 2 bases, and 8 bases lay between the germline ends.